This is a list of T cell receptor beta chains from one sample in a study of cytomegalovirus exposure and HLA in healthy donors. TCRdb keeps only in-frame clones here, not all; method: immunoSEQ multiplex PCR. Seen here are tens of thousands of clones, roughly 78% observed once, and the top ten hold 4% to 5.5%. Sequencing used PBMCs. Receptor source: a male donor in good health and CMV-seropositive. Both conserved end residues are part of each CDR3. D genes are given only for firm matches. The size field is filled for only some rows; it gives once, few, many or a size class.

v_call: TRBV9
j_call: TRBJ2-1
clone_size: .
d_call: .
cdr3_aa: CASIEGPPSGQFF
cdr3_nt: TGTGCCAGCATTGAGGGCCCTCCCTCTGGGCAGTTCTTC

v_call: TRBV11-2
j_call: TRBJ2-7
clone_size: .
d_call: .
cdr3_aa: CASSLGTTRGEQYF
cdr3_nt: TGTGCCAGCAGCTTAGGGACAACCAGGGGCGAGCAGTACTTC

v_call: TRBV13
j_call: TRBJ2-7
clone_size: once
d_call: TRBD1
cdr3_aa: CASSTRTGTYEQYF
cdr3_nt: TGTGCCAGCAGCACCAGGACAGGGACCTACGAGCAGTACTTC

v_call: TRBV7-6
j_call: TRBJ2-7
clone_size: .
d_call: .
cdr3_aa: CASSPPPGPGVYEQYF
cdr3_nt: TGTGCCAGCAGCCCGCCCCCGGGCCCGGGGGTCTACGAGCAGTACTTC

v_call: TRBV2
j_call: TRBJ1-2
clone_size: .
d_call: .
cdr3_aa: CASRVDVGSGYTF
cdr3_nt: TGTGCCAGCCGCGTCGACGTCGGGTCCGGCTACACCTTC

v_call: TRBV5-1
j_call: TRBJ2-7
clone_size: once
d_call: TRBD1
cdr3_aa: CASSVHRDSTYEQYF
cdr3_nt: TGCGCCAGCAGCGTACACCGGGACAGCACCTACGAGCAGTACTTC

v_call: TRBV7-2
j_call: TRBJ1-5
clone_size: .
d_call: TRBD1
cdr3_aa: CASSGRQGGQPQHF
cdr3_nt: TGTGCCAGCAGCGGGAGACAGGGTGGACAGCCCCAGCATTTT

v_call: TRBV4-1
j_call: TRBJ1-4
clone_size: .
d_call: .
cdr3_aa: CASSQTGLTNEKLFF
cdr3_nt: TGCGCCAGCAGCCAAACGGGGTTGACTAATGAAAAACTGTTTTTT

v_call: TRBV7-2
j_call: TRBJ2-2
clone_size: once
d_call: .
cdr3_aa: CASSHDGDTRTGELFF
cdr3_nt: TGTGCCAGCAGCCACGATGGGGACACCAGGACCGGGGAGCTGTTTTTT

v_call: TRBV12-2
j_call: TRBJ2-7
clone_size: .
d_call: .
cdr3_aa: CASRLVGARFGQGEYYEQYF
cdr3_nt: TGTGCAAGTCGCTTAGTAGGCGCACGATTCGGACAGGGGGAATACTACGAGCAGTACTTC

v_call: TRBV7-8
j_call: TRBJ1-3
clone_size: .
d_call: TRBD1
cdr3_aa: CASSSRQGAGNTIYF
cdr3_nt: TGTGCCAGCAGCTCACGACAGGGGGCCGGAAACACCATATATTTT

v_call: TRBV29-1
j_call: TRBJ2-7
clone_size: .
d_call: TRBD1
cdr3_aa: CSVENRDRSGEQYF
cdr3_nt: TGCAGCGTTGAAAACCGGGACAGGTCCGGCGAGCAGTACTTC

v_call: TRBV30
j_call: TRBJ1-4
clone_size: .
d_call: TRBD1
cdr3_aa: CAWSAQTGWNEKLFF
cdr3_nt: TGTGCCTGGAGTGCCCAGACAGGGTGGAATGAAAAACTGTTTTTT

v_call: TRBV6-1
j_call: TRBJ2-7
clone_size: .
d_call: TRBD1
cdr3_aa: CASSDSRDRAYEQYF
cdr3_nt: TGTGCCAGCAGCGATTCCCGGGACAGAGCTTACGAGCAGTACTTC

v_call: TRBV5-1
j_call: TRBJ2-2
clone_size: once
d_call: TRBD1
cdr3_aa: CASSFSPPRQGGTTGELFF
cdr3_nt: TGCGCCAGCAGCTTCTCTCCCCCTCGACAGGGGGGAACCACCGGGGAGCTGTTTTTT

v_call: TRBV6-5
j_call: TRBJ1-1
clone_size: .
d_call: TRBD1
cdr3_aa: CATGTDLPNTEAFF
cdr3_nt: TGTGCCACCGGGACAGACCTCCCGAACACTGAAGCTTTCTTT

v_call: TRBV15
j_call: TRBJ2-7
clone_size: .
d_call: TRBD1
cdr3_aa: CAISTATGLEQYF
cdr3_nt: TGTGCCATCAGCACCGCGACAGGGCTCGAGCAGTACTTC

v_call: TRBV18
j_call: TRBJ2-7
clone_size: .
d_call: .
cdr3_aa: CASSQLQGSYEQYF
cdr3_nt: TGTGCCAGCTCACAACTACAGGGATCCTACGAGCAGTACTTC

v_call: TRBV27
j_call: TRBJ2-1
clone_size: .
d_call: .
cdr3_aa: CASSPLVLLNEQFF
cdr3_nt: TGTGCCAGCAGTCCACTAGTACTTCTCAATGAGCAGTTCTTC

v_call: TRBV7-9
j_call: TRBJ2-2
clone_size: once
d_call: TRBD1
cdr3_aa: CASSAVRDREDTGELFF
cdr3_nt: TGTGCCAGCAGCGCCGTAAGGGACAGGGAGGACACCGGGGAGCTGTTTTTT

v_call: TRBV2
j_call: TRBJ2-3
clone_size: .
d_call: TRBD2
cdr3_aa: CASSEKLLAGGGNTQYF
cdr3_nt: TGTGCCAGCAGTGAAAAGCTCCTAGCGGGGGGCGGCAATACGCAGTATTTT

v_call: TRBV6-1
j_call: TRBJ1-2
clone_size: once
d_call: .
cdr3_aa: CASSGSQGGRGGGYTF
cdr3_nt: TGTGCCAGCAGTGGATCCCAAGGGGGGCGCGGGGGTGGCTACACCTTC

v_call: TRBV5-1
j_call: TRBJ2-7
clone_size: .
d_call: .
cdr3_aa: CASSLRVGTYEQYF
cdr3_nt: TGCGCCAGCAGCTTGCGGGTCGGAACCTACGAGCAGTACTTC

v_call: TRBV4-1
j_call: TRBJ2-5
clone_size: .
d_call: TRBD2
cdr3_aa: CASSQDRGLAGDSQETQYF
cdr3_nt: TGCGCCAGCAGCCAAGATCGAGGGCTAGCGGGAGATTCACAAGAGACCCAGTACTTC

v_call: TRBV9
j_call: TRBJ1-2
clone_size: .
d_call: TRBD1
cdr3_aa: CASSVSGQGALRYGYTF
cdr3_nt: TGTGCCAGCAGCGTATCGGGACAGGGGGCCTTACGCTATGGCTACACCTTC

v_call: TRBV7-9
j_call: TRBJ2-7
clone_size: .
d_call: .
cdr3_aa: CASSWGQPAYEQYF
cdr3_nt: TGTGCCAGCAGCTGGGGGCAGCCTGCCTACGAGCAGTACTTC

v_call: TRBV5-1
j_call: TRBJ2-3
clone_size: once
d_call: TRBD1
cdr3_aa: CASSLERTGRDTQYF
cdr3_nt: TGCGCCAGCAGCTTGGAGCGGACAGGGAGAGATACGCAGTATTTT

v_call: TRBV2
j_call: TRBJ2-3
clone_size: .
d_call: TRBD2
cdr3_aa: CASSSLAGGPSTDTQYF
cdr3_nt: TGTGCCAGCAGTTCACTAGCGGGGGGGCCGAGCACAGATACGCAGTATTTT

v_call: TRBV28
j_call: TRBJ2-7
clone_size: .
d_call: TRBD2
cdr3_aa: CASSSWGLAGGYEQYF
cdr3_nt: TGTGCCAGCAGTTCGTGGGGACTAGCGGGAGGCTACGAGCAGTACTTC

v_call: TRBV6-7
j_call: TRBJ2-7
clone_size: .
d_call: TRBD1
cdr3_aa: CASRKTRTGREQYF
cdr3_nt: TGTGCCAGCAGGAAGACCCGGACAGGGCGGGAGCAGTACTTC

v_call: TRBV6-1
j_call: TRBJ1-4
clone_size: .
d_call: .
cdr3_aa: CASTGISNEKLFF
cdr3_nt: TGTGCCAGCACAGGGATCAGCAATGAAAAACTGTTTTTT

v_call: TRBV28
j_call: TRBJ2-1
clone_size: once
d_call: TRBD1
cdr3_aa: CASRKTGTDEQFF
cdr3_nt: TGTGCCAGCAGGAAGACAGGGACGGATGAGCAGTTCTTC

v_call: TRBV6-6
j_call: TRBJ1-2
clone_size: .
d_call: TRBD1
cdr3_aa: CATGDGTVDGYTF
cdr3_nt: TGTGCCACGGGGGATGGGACAGTTGATGGCTACACCTTC

v_call: TRBV5-1
j_call: TRBJ1-5
clone_size: .
d_call: .
cdr3_aa: CASSTWTDQPQHF
cdr3_nt: TGCGCCAGCAGCACCTGGACAGATCAGCCCCAGCATTTT

v_call: TRBV10-3
j_call: TRBJ1-2
clone_size: .
d_call: .
cdr3_aa: CAISEEARLGGYTF
cdr3_nt: TGTGCCATCAGTGAGGAGGCCCGTCTAGGTGGCTACACCTTC